This T cell receptor (beta chain) appears in the sequencing data of a study of OX40 agonist ivuxolimab in advanced cancers. As for the study in general: The eligibility criteria allowed prior anti-PD-1, anti-PD-L1 or anti-CTLA-4 therapy, and about 40% had some. Partial responses were achieved by three patients, of whom one had hepatocellular carcinoma and two had cutaneous melanoma.

With respect to this clone: Its specificity is not known.

Assay: immunoSEQ multiplex PCR; the TCRdb copy retains only in-frame clones and omits some. The data contain nearly 110,000 clones, 90% of them singletons. General study points: CD4+ T cells averaged fewer expanded clones than CD8+ T cells. Those patients achieving a partial response at 0.1-3.0 mg/kg showed among the lowest clonal expansion.

The CDR3 spans 16 residues. CDR1 is SSHAT and CDR2 is FNYEAQ in the germline V gene (reference sequence). V lost 5 bases and J lost 5; bases outside the gene matches: 8. Here the sequenced sample was CD4+ or CD8+ T cells sorted from blood, taken in a trial of the OX40 agonist ivuxolimab. The TCR sequence derives from an adult with an advanced solid tumor such as melanoma, head and neck, liver or kidney cancer. This rearrangement joins TRBV7-7 to TRBJ2-5, with 13 bases matching TRBD2. The CDR3 region is CASSPKLAGGYETQYF. As DNA, the CDR3 is TGTGCCAGCAGCCCTAAACTAGCGGGGGGGTATGAGACCCAGTACTTC.